This T cell receptor beta chain appears in the sequencing data of a study of T cell repertoires in cytomegalovirus infection. About the research overall: Through public TCR beta signatures, both CMV infection and matching HLA type were indicated.

This CDR3 contains 12 residues. The V end lost 7 bases, the J end lost 5 bases, and 9 bases lay between the germline ends. Germline V gene sequence: CDR1 MDHEN, CDR2 SYDVKM. A single record per CDR3 protein comes from TCRdb applying MiXCR to the reads. The repertoire has just over 300,000 distinct CDR3 sequences, roughly 15% of them found once; the top ten carry around 12%. This receptor was taken from a human donor in good health (CMV status not recorded). Some clones in this sample may be carry-over from other donors' samples. This rearrangement joins TRBV28 to TRBJ1-5; D is possibly TRBD1 (6 bases). Sample: PBMCs. The CDR3 region has the DNA TGTGCCAGCAAAGAGGGGGATCAGCCCCAGCATTTT. Its translation: CASKEGDQPQHF.